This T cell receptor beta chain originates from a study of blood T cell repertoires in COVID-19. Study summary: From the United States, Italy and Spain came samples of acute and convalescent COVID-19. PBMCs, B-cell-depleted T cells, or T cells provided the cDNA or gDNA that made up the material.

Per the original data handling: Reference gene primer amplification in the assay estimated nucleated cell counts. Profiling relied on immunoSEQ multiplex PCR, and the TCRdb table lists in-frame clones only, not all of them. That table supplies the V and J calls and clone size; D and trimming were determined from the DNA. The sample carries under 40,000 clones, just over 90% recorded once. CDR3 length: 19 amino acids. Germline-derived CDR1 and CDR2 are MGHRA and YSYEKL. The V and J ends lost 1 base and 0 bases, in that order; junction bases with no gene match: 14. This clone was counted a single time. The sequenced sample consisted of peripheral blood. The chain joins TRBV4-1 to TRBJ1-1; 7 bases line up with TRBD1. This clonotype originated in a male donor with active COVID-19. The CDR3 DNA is TGCGCCAGCAGCCAAGCGAACCGCGGGACAGTAAACTTGAACACTGAAGCTTTCTTT. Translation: CASSQANRGTVNLNTEAFF.